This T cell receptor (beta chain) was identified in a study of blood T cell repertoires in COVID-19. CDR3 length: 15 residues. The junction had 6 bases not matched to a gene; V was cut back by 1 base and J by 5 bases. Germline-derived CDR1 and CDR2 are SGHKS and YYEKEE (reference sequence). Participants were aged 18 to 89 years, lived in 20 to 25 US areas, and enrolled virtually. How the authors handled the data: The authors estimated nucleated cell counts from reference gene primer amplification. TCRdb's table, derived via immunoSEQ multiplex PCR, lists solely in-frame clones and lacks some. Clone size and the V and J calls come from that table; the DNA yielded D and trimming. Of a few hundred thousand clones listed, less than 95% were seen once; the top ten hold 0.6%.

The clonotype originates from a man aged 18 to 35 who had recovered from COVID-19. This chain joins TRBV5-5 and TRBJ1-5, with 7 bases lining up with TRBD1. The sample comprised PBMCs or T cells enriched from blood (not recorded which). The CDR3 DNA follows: TGTGCCAGCAGCTTGAGTCAGGGGGATTATCAGCCCCAGCATTTT. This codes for CASSLSQGDYQPQHF. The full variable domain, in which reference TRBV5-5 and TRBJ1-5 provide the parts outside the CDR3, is DAGVTQSPTHLIKTRGQQVTLRCSPISGHKSVSWYQQVLGQGPQFIFQYYEKEERGRGNFPDRFSARQFPNYSSELNVNALLLGDSALYLCASSLSQGDYQPQHFGDGTRLSIL.